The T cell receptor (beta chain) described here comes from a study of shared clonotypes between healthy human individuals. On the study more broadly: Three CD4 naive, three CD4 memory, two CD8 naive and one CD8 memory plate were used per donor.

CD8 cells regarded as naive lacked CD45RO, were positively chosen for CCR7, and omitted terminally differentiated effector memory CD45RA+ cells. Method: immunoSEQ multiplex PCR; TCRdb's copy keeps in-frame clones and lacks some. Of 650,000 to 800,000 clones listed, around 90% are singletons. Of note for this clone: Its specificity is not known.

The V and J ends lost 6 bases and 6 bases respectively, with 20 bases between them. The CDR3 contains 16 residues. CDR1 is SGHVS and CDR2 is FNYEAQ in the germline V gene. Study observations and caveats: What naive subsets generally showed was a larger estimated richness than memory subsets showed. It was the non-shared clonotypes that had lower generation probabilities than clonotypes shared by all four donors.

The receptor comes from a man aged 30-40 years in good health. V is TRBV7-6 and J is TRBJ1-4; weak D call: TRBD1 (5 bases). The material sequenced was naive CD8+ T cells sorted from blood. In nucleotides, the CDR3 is TGTGCCAGCAGTACGGGCGGCGGGGGATCATATGAAAAACTGTTTTTT. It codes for CASSTGGGGSYEKLFF.